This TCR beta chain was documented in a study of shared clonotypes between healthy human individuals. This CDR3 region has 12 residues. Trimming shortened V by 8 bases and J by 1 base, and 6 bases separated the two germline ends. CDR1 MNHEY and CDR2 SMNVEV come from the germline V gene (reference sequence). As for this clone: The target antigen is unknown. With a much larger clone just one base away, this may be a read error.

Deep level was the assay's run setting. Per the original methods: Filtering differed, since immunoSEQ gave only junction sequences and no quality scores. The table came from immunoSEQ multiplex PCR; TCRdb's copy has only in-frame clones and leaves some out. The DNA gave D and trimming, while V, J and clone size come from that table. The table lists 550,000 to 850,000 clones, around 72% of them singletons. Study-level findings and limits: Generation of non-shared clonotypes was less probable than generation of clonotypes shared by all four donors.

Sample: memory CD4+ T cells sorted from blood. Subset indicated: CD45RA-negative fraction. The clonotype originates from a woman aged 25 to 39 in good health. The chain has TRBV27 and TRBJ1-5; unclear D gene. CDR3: CASGRSNQPQHF. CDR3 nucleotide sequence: TGTGCCAGCGGGAGGAGCAATCAGCCCCAGCATTTT.